This TCR beta chain was captured by sequencing in a study of a mutant IDH1 vaccine in newly diagnosed glioma. The data were produced by immunoSEQ multiplex PCR, yet TCRdb's version contains in-frame clones alone and is incomplete. This table has some 130,000 clones, over 75% appearing once. V gave up 0 bases and J gave up 4 bases, with 13 bases separating them. This CDR3 has 16 residues. Germline V CDR1 and CDR2: SGHNT, YENEEA. This clone was seen more than once but under ten times. The target antigen is unknown. The time point here: week 11, during vaccination. Vaccinated patients received 300 ug of mutant IDH1 20-mer peptide per dose, with topical imiquimod.

This material consisted of PBMCs, taken from a glioma patient whose treatment included an IDH1 peptide vaccine. This clonotype originated in a man aged 35-49 years with glioma. The genes are TRBV11-3 and TRBJ1-5; D may be TRBD1 (6 bases). DNA for the CDR3: TGTGCCAGCAGCTTAGAGTGGGCAGGGGAGAATCAGCCCCAGCATTTT. Its translation is CASSLEWAGENQPQHF.